The 29 T cell receptor beta chains below were found in one sample sequenced in a study of cytomegalovirus exposure and HLA in healthy donors. A multiplex PCR was run with 60 Vbeta primers and 13 Jbeta primers. Some clones are missing from TCRdb's copy, which holds only in-frame ones; the method was immunoSEQ multiplex PCR. The table has around 130,000 clones, about four fifths seen once. The specimen was PBMCs. These receptors were taken from a human donor in good health.

Comment on this clone: At one end the junction does not follow the germline gene, possibly because of a read error. Other DNA sequences in this sample translate to the same CDR3. V is TRBV5-1 and J is TRBJ1-1, with a possible D match to TRBD1 (6 bases). Germline V gene sequence: CDR1 SGHRS, CDR2 YFSETQ. This CDR3 contains 14 residues. Here the CDR3 DNA reads TGCGCTAGCAGCCCGACGGTGGACAGCGCAAAAGCTTTCTTT. The encoded protein is CASSPTVDSAKAFF.

This chain links TRBV9 with TRBJ2-3, with 9 bases aligning to TRBD2. The CDR3 spans 15 residues. V shed 6 bases and J 6 bases; nucleotides not matched to a gene: 11. Germline lookup yields CDR1 SGDLS and CDR2 YYNGEE. This CDR3 is CASNRPGGGADTQYF. DNA for the CDR3: TGTGCCAGCAACCGACCCGGCGGGGGGGCGGATACGCAGTATTTT.

The chain is built from TRBV28 and TRBJ2-7; a weak D match, TRBD2 (6 bases). This CDR3 is 13 amino acids long. The germline V gene has CDR1 MDHEN and CDR2 SYDVKM. V was cut by 5 bases and J by 0 bases, with 8 bases left in between. The CDR3 protein is CASSRTISYEQYF. In DNA, the CDR3 is TGTGCCAGCAGTAGGACTATCTCCTACGAGCAGTACTTC.

This chain uses TRBV15 with TRBJ1-3; D is possibly TRBD1 (5 bases). There are 15 residues in the CDR3. V was trimmed by 5 bases and J by 4 bases, leaving 15 bases between them. The germline V gene has CDR1 LNHNV and CDR2 YYDKDF (reference sequence). The CDR3, as DNA: TGTGCCACCAGCCTCGGCGGGGGGAAAGGAAACACCATATATTTT. Protein sequence: CATSLGGGKGNTIYF.

This sequence joins TRBV10-3 and TRBJ2-5; 9 bases line up with TRBD1. The J call may be mistaken, given a closer DNA end match to TRBJ2-7. From germline, CDR1 is ENHRY and CDR2 SYGVKD. The CDR3 loop spans 14 amino acids. As DNA, the CDR3 is TGTGCCATCAGGGGGGGACAGGGCCCGTACGAGCAGTACTTC. Translation: CAIRGGQGPYEQYF.

The chain recombines TRBV4-2 with TRBJ2-3; maybe TRBD2 (5 bases). The CDR3 consists of 14 residues. The germline V and J ends were trimmed by 0 bases and 4 bases, with 8 bases remaining between them. Germline V gene lookup returns CDR1 LGHNA and CDR2 YNFKEQ. The CDR3 DNA is TGTGCCAGCAGCCAAGAAGCTAGCCCAGATACGCAGTATTTT. Residues: CASSQEASPDTQYF.

The V gene is TRBV28, the J gene TRBJ2-5; weak D call: TRBD2 (6 bases). CDR3 length: 13 residues. V was pared by 6 bases and J by 5 bases, with 13 bases between. The germline gives CDR1 MDHEN, CDR2 SYDVKM. The CDR3 region has the DNA TGTGCCAGCAGGCCTGGTGGGGGGGAGACCCAGTACTTC. As protein: CASRPGGGETQYF.

The rearrangement joins TRBV19 to TRBJ1-5, with D unresolved. Trimming cost V 4 bases and J 5 bases, with 12 bases left between them. CDR1 and CDR2 (germline): LNHDA, SQIVND (reference sequence). This CDR3 spans 14 amino acids. The CDR3 reads CASSTIRRDQPQHF. CDR3 bases: TGTGCCAGTAGTACGATACGGAGGGATCAGCCCCAGCATTTT.

The gene calls are TRBV5-8 and TRBJ1-2, with D hard to call. CDR1 and CDR2 (germline): SGHTS, YDEGEE. The CDR3 sequence is 13 residues long. The ends were cut back, 0 bases at V and 6 bases at J, with 9 bases in the middle. The CDR3 coding sequence is TGTGCCAGCAGCTTGGGGAGGAATGATGGCTACACCTTC. This sequence encodes CASSLGRNDGYTF.

This clone was seen just once. The chain links TRBV4-1 to TRBJ1-5; D possibly corresponds to TRBD1 (5 bases). The germline V gene encodes CDR1 MGHRA and CDR2 YSYEKL. The CDR3 totals 17 residues. Trimming took off 4 bases at V and 7 bases at J, with 23 bases between the two ends. The DNA of the CDR3 is TGCGCCAGCAGCCCAGACAAAGGCCTTCAGGGTGGGCAGCCCCAGCATTTT. This codes for CASSPDKGLQGGQPQHF.

V usage is TRBV7-9 and J usage is TRBJ1-5; TRBD1 is a possible D gene (5 bases). Germline assignment: CDR1 SEHNR and CDR2 FQNEAQ (reference sequence). The CDR3 consists of 16 residues. Trimming stripped 2 bases from V and 6 bases from J, with 17 bases between. The CDR3 DNA reads TGTGCCAGCAGCTTATTTGGGGGAGGGATCGCTCAGCCCCAGCATTTT. Translation gives CASSLFGGGIAQPQHF. Based on the CDR3 plus reference TRBV7-9 and TRBJ1-5, the full variable domain is DTGVSQNPRHKITKRGQNVTFRCDPISEHNRLYWYRQTLGQGPEFLTYFQNEAQLEKSRLLSDRFSAERPKGSFSTLEIQRTEQGDSAMYLCASSLFGGGIAQPQHFGDGTRLSIL.

This clone has a single count. J is TRBJ2-2 and V is TRBV5-1; the D gene is possibly TRBD2 (5 bases). V was clipped by 0 bases and J by 0 bases, with 18 bases between them. Germline V gene lookup returns CDR1 SGHRS and CDR2 YFSETQ. This CDR3 has 19 residues. The CDR3 protein is CASSLEGGLLSTNTGELFF. The CDR3 DNA is TGCGCCAGCAGCTTGGAGGGCGGACTTCTAAGCACGAACACCGGGGAGCTGTTTTTT. Combining the CDR3 with reference TRBV5-1 and TRBJ2-2 gives the whole variable domain KAGVTQTPRYLIKTRGQQVTLSCSPISGHRSVSWYQQTPGQGLQFLFEYFSETQRNKGNFPGRFSGRQFSNSRSEMNVSTLELGDSALYLCASSLEGGLLSTNTGELFFGEGSRLTVL.

V gene TRBV19 combines with J gene TRBJ2-4, with a weak D call TRBD1 (6 bases). V lost 5 bases and J lost 2, with 10 bases in between. This CDR3 spans 14 amino acids. The V gene's germline CDR1 is LNHDA and CDR2 SQIVND (reference sequence). This CDR3 reads CASSFGDTKNIQYF. Written as DNA, the CDR3 is TGTGCCAGTAGTTTTGGGGACACCAAAAACATTCAGTACTTC.

The sample holds one count of this clone. The V call is TRBV9, the J call TRBJ1-4; D is ambiguous. The CDR3 has 13 residues. V was clipped by 0 bases and J by 11 bases, with 11 bases between them. Germline V gives CDR1 SGDLS, CDR2 YYNGEE. This chain's CDR3 is CASSVGDWEKLFF. The CDR3, as DNA: TGTGCCAGCAGCGTAGGGGATTGGGAGAAACTGTTTTTT.

The chain combines TRBV11-2 with TRBJ1-4; no firm D call. V was trimmed by 5 bases and J by 10 bases, leaving 14 bases between them. Germline assignment: CDR1 SGHAT and CDR2 FQNNGV. This CDR3 comprises 13 residues. CDR3 residues: CASSAVREPKLFF. CDR3 DNA sequence: TGTGCCAGCAGCGCAGTAAGGGAGCCAAAACTGTTTTTT.

This rearrangement joins TRBV6-6 to TRBJ1-5, with D perhaps matching TRBD1 (6 bases). This CDR3 is built from 15 residues. Trimming pared 4 bases from V and 5 bases from J, leaving 15 bases between. CDR1 MNHNY and CDR2 SVGAGI come from the germline V gene (reference sequence). CDR3 nucleotides: TGTGCCAGCAGTTTAACAGGGTACGGGGATCAGCCCCAGCATTTT. Its translation is CASSLTGYGDQPQHF.

The V and J genes are TRBV6-6 and TRBJ1-2; D perhaps matches TRBD1 (5 bases). V was trimmed by 0 bases and J by 5 bases, leaving 13 bases between them. The CDR3 consists of 15 residues. Germline CDR1 is MNHNY and CDR2 is SVGAGI (reference sequence). The CDR3 DNA follows: TGTGCCAGCAGTTACTCGGGACCCCGGGGGTATGGCTACACCTTC. Residues: CASSYSGPRGYGYTF.

The chain joins TRBV28 to TRBJ2-3, with D possibly TRBD1 on 5 matching bases. The V end lost 3 bases, the J end lost 3 bases, and 7 bases lay between the germline ends. Germline values: CDR1 MDHEN, CDR2 SYDVKM. The CDR3 sequence is 13 residues long. In DNA, the CDR3 is TGTGCCAGCAGTTTGGGGCAGACAGATACGCAGTATTTT. It encodes CASSLGQTDTQYF. The whole variable domain, filled in from reference TRBV28 and TRBJ2-3, reads DVKVTQSSRYLVKRTGEKVFLECVQDMDHENMFWYRQDPGLGLRLIYFSYDVKMKEKGDIPEGYSVSREKKERFSLILESASTNQTSMYLCASSLGQTDTQYFGPGTRLTVL.

The V and J genes are TRBV5-1 and TRBJ1-6, with TRBD1 as a possible D gene (5 bases). CDR3 length: 16 residues. V shed 4 bases and J shed 8 bases, with 19 bases lying between them. Germline V gene data show CDR1 as SGHRS and CDR2 as YFSETQ. The DNA for the CDR3 is TGCGCCAGCAGCGTATCTCAGGGAGGAAGAGATTCACCCCTCCACTTT. Protein product: CASSVSQGGRDSPLHF. Full variable domain (missing parts from reference TRBV5-1 and TRBJ1-6): KAGVTQTPRYLIKTRGQQVTLSCSPISGHRSVSWYQQTPGQGLQFLFEYFSETQRNKGNFPGRFSGRQFSNSRSEMNVSTLELGDSALYLCASSVSQGGRDSPLHFGNGTRLTVT.

The genes are TRBV7-2 and TRBJ1-4; D is possibly TRBD1 (6 bases). V shed 5 bases and J shed 8 bases, with 15 bases lying between them. The germline V gene has CDR1 SGHTA and CDR2 FQGNSA. This CDR3 is built from 14 residues. The chain's CDR3 is CASSQTGVGEKLFF. DNA of the CDR3: TGTGCCAGCAGCCAGACAGGAGTCGGGGAAAAACTGTTTTTT.

The CDR3 DNA sequence: TGTGCCAGCAGCGTAGAGGGAGCCTCTAGCACAGATACGCAGTATTTT. Amino acids: CASSVEGASSTDTQYF. The chain links TRBV9 to TRBJ2-3, with D possibly TRBD2 on 5 matching bases. Trimming removed 0 bases at V and 0 bases at J, with 11 bases between. The CDR3 extends over 16 amino acids. Germline values: CDR1 SGDLS, CDR2 YYNGEE.

This sequence joins TRBV5-4 and TRBJ1-1; D gene uncertain. Germline CDR1 SGHNT, CDR2 YYREEE (reference sequence). The CDR3 spans 14 residues. Trimming pared 5 bases from V and 3 bases from J, leaving 14 bases between. In nucleotides, the CDR3 is TGTGCCAGCAGTCCCCGGGAGGGCCACACTGAAGCTTTCTTT. Translated, it gives CASSPREGHTEAFF.

This clone was seen once. This sequence joins TRBV7-4 and TRBJ2-4; TRBD1 agrees at 10 bases. The V and J ends lost 1 base and 0 bases, in that order; junction bases with no gene match: 12. CDR3 length: 20 amino acids. The germline V gene has CDR1 SGHVT and CDR2 SQSDAQ. The CDR3 nucleotides read TGTGCCAGCAGCTTAGAGGGTCGACAGGGGGCAAAACTAGCCAAAAACATTCAGTACTTC. Residues: CASSLEGRQGAKLAKNIQYF. The full variable domain, in which reference TRBV7-4 and TRBJ2-4 provide the parts outside the CDR3, is GAGVSQSPRYKVAKRGRDVALRCDSISGHVTLYWYRQTLGQGSEVLTYSQSDAQRDKSGRPSGRFSAERPERSVSTLKIQRTEQGDSAVYLCASSLEGRQGAKLAKNIQYFGAGTRLSVL.

The gene calls are TRBV10-1 and TRBJ2-2; D may be TRBD1 (6 bases). The CDR3 is made up of 14 amino acids. Trimming took off 6 bases at V and 2 bases at J, with 10 bases between the two ends. Germline CDR1 WNHNN, CDR2 SYGVQD (reference sequence). The CDR3 DNA sequence: TGCGCCAGCAGGGACAGCGACAACACCGGGGAGCTGTTTTTT. Its translation is CASRDSDNTGELFF.

The chain combines TRBV6-5 with TRBJ1-2; weak D call: TRBD1 (6 bases). Looked up from germline, CDR1 is MNHEY and CDR2 is SVGAGI. CDR3 length: 16 residues. V was pared by 3 bases and J by 6 bases, with 20 bases between. The CDR3 reads CASSYHGPGDVDGYTF. As DNA, the CDR3 is TGTGCCAGCAGTTATCATGGCCCAGGGGACGTCGATGGCTACACCTTC.

This clone is a singleton in its sample. The chain has TRBV6-6 and TRBJ2-6; D unclear. Germline V gene sequence: CDR1 MNHNY, CDR2 SVGAGI (reference sequence). Trimming stripped 2 bases from V and 0 bases from J, with 2 bases between. The CDR3 is 14 amino acids. The CDR3 spells CASSYRSGANVLTF. For the CDR3, the DNA is TGTGCCAGCAGTTACCGCTCTGGGGCCAACGTCCTGACTTTC.

The chain is built from TRBV19 and TRBJ2-1; the D gene is possibly TRBD2 (5 bases). With 7 bases removed from V and 6 bases from J, the gap between germline ends came to 13 bases. Germline V CDR1 and CDR2: LNHDA, SQIVND (reference sequence). CDR3 length equals 13 residues. The CDR3 reads CASTPTGGNEQFF. The CDR3 nucleotides read TGTGCCAGTACCCCGACTGGAGGCAATGAGCAGTTCTTC.

This chain uses TRBV5-4 with TRBJ2-2; TRBD2 might be the D (6 bases). The CDR3 runs 16 residues. Germline V lookup: CDR1 SGHNT, CDR2 YYREEE (reference sequence). Trimming left V 3 bases short and J 6 bases short, with 18 bases between. CDR3 amino acids: CASSSPRGLPSGELFF. CDR3 in DNA: TGTGCCAGCAGCTCCCCCCGGGGGTTACCGTCCGGGGAGCTGTTTTTT.

The chain employs TRBV5-1 and TRBJ1-6; no definite D call. Germline assignment: CDR1 SGHRS and CDR2 YFSETQ. The V end lost 2 bases, the J end lost 15 bases, and 18 bases lay between the germline ends. There are 14 residues in the CDR3. Here the CDR3 reads CASSFGEHWYGLHF. CDR3 nucleotides: TGCGCCAGCAGCTTCGGGGAGCACTGGTATGGCCTCCACTTT.